What follows is one T cell receptor (beta chain) and its context. Antigen specificity is unknown. V lost 6 bases, J lost 5 bases, and 9 bases stayed unmatched. From germline, CDR1 is SQVTM and CDR2 ANQGSEA. CDR3 length: 14 residues. TCRdb ran MiXCR on the RT-PCR reads and lists one entry per CDR3 protein. In the table there are around 2,000 distinct CDR3 sequences, around 7.3% of which are singletons. This sample is drawn from a study of yellow fever vaccine responses in identical twins. Points from the study as a whole: Vaccine-induced T cell responses in twins were reportedly observed to appear partly convergent, partly personalized.

The specimen was T cells from blood (PBMCs), unsorted or a sorted subset (not recorded which), collected 2 to 3 years after vaccination. V usage is TRBV29-1 and J usage is TRBJ2-2; TRBD1 aligns across 7 bases. The source is a young woman who received the yellow fever vaccine. The CDR3 coding sequence is TGCAGCGTCTCCGGGACAGACCCAACCGGGGAGCTGTTTTTT. Its translation is CSVSGTDPTGELFF.